One and the same sample provided the 16 T cell receptor beta chains below, sequenced in a study of cytomegalovirus exposure and HLA in healthy donors. Primers: 60 Vbeta forward and 13 Jbeta reverse. The method was immunoSEQ multiplex PCR; TCRdb's version includes in-frame clones alone and lacks a portion of them. The sample has under 30,000 clones, 60% to 80% seen once. The sample was PBMCs. The receptors stem from a male donor in good health and CMV-seronegative.

The gene calls are TRBV2 and TRBJ2-6; D is uncertain. Germline V gives CDR1 SNHLY, CDR2 FYNNEI. The V and J ends lost 6 bases and 0 bases respectively, with 6 bases between them. The CDR3 contains 14 residues. The CDR3 here is CASRELSGANVLTF. The CDR3 coding sequence is TGTGCCAGCAGAGAGCTCTCTGGGGCCAACGTCCTGACTTTC. Full variable domain (missing parts from reference TRBV2 and TRBJ2-6): EPEVTQTPSHQVTQMGQEVILRCVPISNHLYFYWYRQILGQKVEFLVSFYNNEISEKSEIFDDQFSVERPDGSNFTLKIRSTKLEDSAMYFCASRELSGANVLTFGAGSRLTVL.

This chain links TRBV28 with TRBJ1-6, with 9 bases matching TRBD1. J was trimmed by 5 bases and V by 5 bases; bases with no gene match: 4. This CDR3 region has 15 residues. Germline lookup yields CDR1 MDHEN and CDR2 SYDVKM. For the CDR3, the DNA is TGTGCCAGCAGTCTGGGACAGGGAGATAATTCACCCCTCCACTTT. Translating gives CASSLGQGDNSPLHF.

This sequence joins TRBV7-9 and TRBJ2-7; TRBD1 aligns across 7 bases. With V trimmed by 5 bases and J by 4 bases, 8 bases remained unmatched. CDR3 length: 14 amino acids. The germline V gene has CDR1 SEHNR and CDR2 FQNEAQ (reference sequence). The DNA of the CDR3 is TGTGCCAGCAGCAACCAGGACAGGCCATACGAGCAGTACTTC. It specifies CASSNQDRPYEQYF.

The chain couples TRBV28 to TRBJ2-1; 7 bases align to TRBD2. This CDR3 contains 15 residues. Germline V gene lookup returns CDR1 MDHEN and CDR2 SYDVKM. The junction had 8 bases not matched to a gene; V was cut back by 4 bases and J by 5 bases. DNA of the CDR3: TGTGCCAGCAGTTCCAGCGGGACCCGGGACAATGAGCAGTTCTTC. This sequence encodes CASSSSGTRDNEQFF.

This clone appeared a single time. This chain links TRBV18 with TRBJ1-1; D call uncertain. V was trimmed by 3 bases and J by 2 bases, leaving 13 bases between them. The germline V gene encodes CDR1 KGHSH and CDR2 LQKENI. The CDR3 covers 15 residues. CDR3 region: CASSPLEVVNTEAFF. The CDR3, as DNA: TGTGCCAGCTCACCTCTCGAGGTCGTAAACACTGAAGCTTTCTTT.

The CDR3 sequence: CASRGQSSYNEQFF. The CDR3 DNA reads as TGTGCCAGCAGGGGACAGAGCTCCTACAATGAGCAGTTCTTC. The genes are TRBV6-5 and TRBJ2-1; 7 bases agree with TRBD1. The CDR3 is 14 amino acids. Trimming removed 6 bases from V and 0 bases from J; junction bases left unmatched: 2. CDR1 is MNHEY and CDR2 is SVGAGI in the germline V gene.

V gene TRBV5-1 combines with J gene TRBJ2-3; the D is unclear. The CDR3 sequence is 15 residues long. The germline V gene encodes CDR1 SGHRS and CDR2 YFSETQ. V shed 6 bases and J shed 0 bases, with 14 bases lying between them. CDR3 in amino acids: CASKLLTASTDTQYF. In DNA form, the CDR3 reads TGCGCCAGCAAACTGCTCACAGCTAGCACAGATACGCAGTATTTT.

The rearrangement joins TRBV6-1 to TRBJ2-5, with 12 bases lining up with TRBD2. Trimming removed 3 bases from V and 7 bases from J; junction bases left unmatched: 0. Germline V gene data show CDR1 as MNHNS and CDR2 as SASEGT. The CDR3 is 13 residues long. The DNA for the CDR3 is TGTGCCAGCAGTGAGGGACTAGCGGGGACCCAGTACTTC. Protein sequence: CASSEGLAGTQYF.

The chain has TRBV11-1 and TRBJ2-1; TRBD2 matches 7 bases. The CDR3 extends over 15 amino acids. Germline V gene sequence: CDR1 SGHAT, CDR2 FQDESV (reference sequence). V shed 4 bases, J shed 0 bases, and the junction held 3 bases outside the gene matches. The CDR3 here is CASSSGGFSYNEQFF. The CDR3 coding sequence is TGTGCCAGCAGCTCGGGGGGATTCTCCTACAATGAGCAGTTCTTC.

The chain employs TRBV7-8 and TRBJ2-4; D is unclear. There are 18 residues in the CDR3. Germline CDR1 is SGHVS and CDR2 is FQNEAQ. Trimming shortened V by 2 bases and J by 0 bases, and 17 bases separated the two germline ends. The CDR3 DNA reads as TGTGCCAGCAGCTTACAGAGGTCTTCTATGTTAGCCAAAAACATTCAGTACTTC. It is translated as CASSLQRSSMLAKNIQYF. The whole variable domain, filled in from reference TRBV7-8 and TRBJ2-4, reads GAGVSQSPRYKVAKRGQDVALRCDPISGHVSLFWYQQALGQGPEFLTYFQNEAQLDKSGLPSDRFFAERPEGSVSTLKIQRTQQEDSAVYLCASSLQRSSMLAKNIQYFGAGTRLSVL.

This clone was recorded a few times. The chain combines TRBV11-2 with TRBJ2-5; D is unresolved. The CDR3 covers 13 residues. Germline CDR1 SGHAT, CDR2 FQNNGV. The V gene lost 3 bases and the J gene lost 2 bases, with 7 bases spanning the gap. This CDR3 is CASSFALQETQYF. Here the CDR3 DNA reads TGTGCCAGCAGCTTTGCACTGCAAGAGACCCAGTACTTC.

This chain links TRBV5-5 with TRBJ2-3; D is possibly TRBD2 (6 bases). The V end was cut by 5 bases, the J end by 2 bases, with 18 bases between. CDR1 SGHKS and CDR2 YYEKEE come from the germline V gene (reference sequence). CDR3 length: 16 amino acids. CDR3 region: CASSWNPGLTTDTQYF. The CDR3 coding sequence is TGTGCCAGCAGTTGGAATCCGGGACTTACCACAGATACGCAGTATTTT.

The genes are TRBV18 and TRBJ2-6, with 9 bases identical to TRBD2. The ends lost 2 bases at V and 1 base at J; junction bases unmatched: 12. The CDR3 has 20 amino acids. The V gene's germline CDR1 is KGHSH and CDR2 LQKENI. The CDR3 nucleotides are TGTGCCAGCTCACCAATCTCTAGCGGCGGGGGGGCGTCTGGGGCCAACGTCCTGACTTTC. Amino acid sequence: CASSPISSGGGASGANVLTF.

This chain joins TRBV19 and TRBJ1-5; perhaps TRBD1 as D (6 bases). V lost 7 bases, J lost 2 bases, and 21 bases lay in between. This CDR3 comprises 17 residues. The V gene's germline CDR1 is LNHDA and CDR2 SQIVND (reference sequence). CDR3 sequence (DNA): TGTGCCAGTAATGGCGCAGGGGTCGTTAGCGGCAATCAGCCCCAGCATTTT. Translating it yields CASNGAGVVSGNQPQHF. Variable domain in full (rest from reference TRBV19 and TRBJ1-5): DGGITQSPKYLFRKEGQNVTLSCEQNLNHDAMYWYRQDPGQGLRLIYYSQIVNDFQKGDIAEGYSVSREKKESFPLTVTSAQKNPTAFYLCASNGAGVVSGNQPQHFGDGTRLSIL.

The chain links TRBV27 to TRBJ2-7, with TRBD1 matching over 12 bases. CDR1 MNHEY and CDR2 SMNVEV come from the germline V gene (reference sequence). V trimming: 5 bases; J trimming: 7 bases; junction bases outside the gene matches: 9. There are 15 residues in the CDR3. The CDR3: CASSPRDRGPLEQYF. The CDR3 nucleotides read TGTGCCAGCAGTCCAAGGGACAGGGGGCCCTTGGAGCAGTACTTC.

The CDR3 bases are TGTGCCACAGGACAGAGGAACACCGGGGAGCTGTTTTTT. This gives the protein CATGQRNTGELFF. The V and J genes are TRBV6-1 and TRBJ2-2; tentatively, D is TRBD1 (6 bases). Trimming stripped 10 bases from V and 1 base from J, with 10 bases between. From germline, CDR1 is MNHNS and CDR2 SASEGT. There are 13 residues in the CDR3.